These T cell receptor beta chains were read from a single sample in a study of blood T cell repertoires in COVID-19. Clones were sequenced by immunoSEQ multiplex PCR, and TCRdb holds only the in-frame ones, with some missing. The repertoire includes some 97,000 clones, 90% of them detected once, and approximately 5.1% sits in the top ten. Sequenced input: peripheral blood. The source is a man aged 50 to 59 with acute or convalescent COVID-19. Each CDR3 is given with its conserved first and last residue.

V gene: TRBV5-1
J gene: TRBJ2-7
CDR3 protein: CASSLTTTEYEQYF

V gene: TRBV5-1
J gene: TRBJ1-2
CDR3 protein: CASMAGGIYGYTF

V gene: TRBV6-7
J gene: TRBJ1-6
CDR3 protein: CASNKFDSSYNSPLHF

V gene: TRBV11-3
J gene: TRBJ2-1
CDR3 protein: CASSLAGDTYNEQFF

V gene: TRBV28
J gene: TRBJ1-1
CDR3 protein: CASSPHDLSTEAFF

V gene: TRBV18
J gene: TRBJ1-1
CDR3 protein: CASSSDRNTEAFF

V gene: TRBV9
J gene: TRBJ2-5
CDR3 protein: CASSERLAGDGETQYF

V gene: TRBV7-7
J gene: TRBJ2-5
CDR3 protein: CASSVPGGQETQYF

V gene: TRBV3-1/TRBV3-2
J gene: TRBJ2-2
CDR3 protein: CASRRTGETGELFF

V gene: TRBV9
J gene: TRBJ2-1
CDR3 protein: CASSVTGSWYNEQFF

V gene: TRBV27
J gene: TRBJ1-1
CDR3 protein: CASSFSWGAEAFF

V gene: TRBV11-3
J gene: TRBJ2-7
CDR3 protein: CASSPGQQYEQYF

V gene: TRBV19
J gene: TRBJ2-7
CDR3 protein: CASSINSGSGEQYF

V gene: TRBV19
J gene: TRBJ1-3
CDR3 protein: CASSMVEGSGNTIYF

V gene: TRBV29-1
J gene: TRBJ1-3
CDR3 protein: CSVSLGNTIYF

V gene: TRBV9
J gene: TRBJ2-2
CDR3 protein: CASSDRLPANTGELFF

V gene: TRBV7-9
J gene: TRBJ1-3
CDR3 protein: CASSFPTGTTNTIYF

V gene: TRBV9
J gene: TRBJ1-4
CDR3 protein: CASSARQGLGNEKLFF

V gene: TRBV6-2/TRBV6-3
J gene: TRBJ2-7
CDR3 protein: CASSFLGGNEQYF

V gene: TRBV11-3
J gene: TRBJ2-3
CDR3 protein: CASSLVLSGRAIDTQYF

V gene: TRBV7-2
J gene: TRBJ2-2
CDR3 protein: CASSLSRGGNTGELFF

V gene: TRBV6-5
J gene: TRBJ1-5
CDR3 protein: CASSHRGEQPQHF

V gene: TRBV7-2
J gene: TRBJ2-7
CDR3 protein: CASSFLAGTSEQYF

V gene: TRBV18
J gene: TRBJ1-5
CDR3 protein: CASSGTEYQPQHF

V gene: TRBV30
J gene: TRBJ1-1
CDR3 protein: CAWDQGTGNTEAFF

V gene: TRBV7-2
J gene: TRBJ1-5
CDR3 protein: CASSLEQGVGQPQHF

V gene: TRBV7-2
J gene: TRBJ2-1
CDR3 protein: CASSLIVGQGVNEQFF

V gene: TRBV30
J gene: TRBJ2-1
CDR3 protein: CAWNRGHQTYNEQFF

V gene: TRBV7-9
J gene: TRBJ2-1
CDR3 protein: CASSPGHNEQFF

V gene: TRBV7-9
J gene: TRBJ1-2
CDR3 protein: CASSPGTGYGYTF

V gene: TRBV6-5
J gene: TRBJ1-1
CDR3 protein: CASSYGWSGVNTEAFF

V gene: TRBV20-1
J gene: TRBJ1-5
CDR3 protein: CSASREANQPQHF

V gene: TRBV6-5
J gene: TRBJ1-2
CDR3 protein: CASSPLGVTNYGYTF

V gene: TRBV13
J gene: TRBJ2-7
CDR3 protein: CASSNGQGRHYEQYF

V gene: TRBV14
J gene: TRBJ2-3
CDR3 protein: CASSQRDTQYF

V gene: TRBV3-1/TRBV3-2
J gene: TRBJ1-2
CDR3 protein: CASSQTANGYTF

V gene: TRBV20-1
J gene: TRBJ2-3
CDR3 protein: CSAPVLDTQYF

V gene: TRBV11-3
J gene: TRBJ2-2
CDR3 protein: CASSLDGTGELFF

V gene: TRBV18
J gene: TRBJ2-2
CDR3 protein: CASSTTGFANTGELFF

V gene: TRBV10-3
J gene: TRBJ1-1
CDR3 protein: CAIRARGWTEAFF

V gene: TRBV6-6
J gene: TRBJ1-3
CDR3 protein: CASSNRGDTIYF

V gene: TRBV11-2
J gene: TRBJ1-4
CDR3 protein: CASSPGLLNEKLFF

V gene: TRBV15
J gene: TRBJ1-1
CDR3 protein: CATSPRRTGVNTEAFF

V gene: TRBV27
J gene: TRBJ1-1
CDR3 protein: CASSAQGFFTEAFF

V gene: TRBV18
J gene: TRBJ1-3
CDR3 protein: CASSLPGQGIGNTIYF

V gene: TRBV7-2
J gene: TRBJ2-1
CDR3 protein: CASSLRDSPLNEQFF

V gene: TRBV5-1
J gene: TRBJ2-7
CDR3 protein: CASSLGLAGGGEQYF

V gene: TRBV9
J gene: TRBJ2-7
CDR3 protein: CASSVDSGQGYEQYF

V gene: TRBV2
J gene: TRBJ2-1
CDR3 protein: CASSEARGGQFF

V gene: TRBV7-8
J gene: TRBJ2-1
CDR3 protein: CASSFTTPGLGFDEQFF

V gene: TRBV28
J gene: TRBJ1-5
CDR3 protein: CASSFGGGGNQPQHF

V gene: TRBV10-3
J gene: TRBJ2-7
CDR3 protein: CAAWTSGTYEQYF

V gene: TRBV18
J gene: TRBJ2-1
CDR3 protein: CASSSQGTSGTNEQFF

V gene: TRBV4-1
J gene: TRBJ1-1
CDR3 protein: CASSQDGGGVGEAFF

V gene: TRBV7-6
J gene: TRBJ1-1
CDR3 protein: CASSLGGLLVSEAFF